This T cell receptor (beta chain) came from a study of cytomegalovirus exposure and HLA in healthy donors. This clone occurred a few times. Antigen unknown. It was with 60 Vbeta and 13 Jbeta primers that the PCR ran. Method: immunoSEQ multiplex PCR; TCRdb's copy keeps in-frame clones and lacks some. The sample yields over 150,000 clones, roughly 80% seen once. Study-level points and caveats: A later analysis reportedly identified an Asian-associated ancestry cluster as carrying fewer N-insertions than the approximately 670-donor mean. Previously analyzed data showed that most TCR beta V segments were productive at a frequency of about 90% or about 30%. DRB1 showed the most TCR associations and HLA-C the fewest in a later analysis, as rates varied by HLA locus.

The clonotype comes from a man aged 50 to 60 in good health and CMV-seropositive. Sequenced sample: PBMCs.

CDR3 coding DNA: TGTGCCAGTATGGCAGGATCTGGGGCCAACGTCCTGACTTTC. Encoded protein: CASMAGSGANVLTF. V gene TRBV19 combines with J gene TRBJ2-6; D is uncertain. This CDR3 has 14 residues. Germline V gives CDR1 LNHDA, CDR2 SQIVND (reference sequence). V was clipped by 7 bases and J by 1 base, with 8 bases between them.